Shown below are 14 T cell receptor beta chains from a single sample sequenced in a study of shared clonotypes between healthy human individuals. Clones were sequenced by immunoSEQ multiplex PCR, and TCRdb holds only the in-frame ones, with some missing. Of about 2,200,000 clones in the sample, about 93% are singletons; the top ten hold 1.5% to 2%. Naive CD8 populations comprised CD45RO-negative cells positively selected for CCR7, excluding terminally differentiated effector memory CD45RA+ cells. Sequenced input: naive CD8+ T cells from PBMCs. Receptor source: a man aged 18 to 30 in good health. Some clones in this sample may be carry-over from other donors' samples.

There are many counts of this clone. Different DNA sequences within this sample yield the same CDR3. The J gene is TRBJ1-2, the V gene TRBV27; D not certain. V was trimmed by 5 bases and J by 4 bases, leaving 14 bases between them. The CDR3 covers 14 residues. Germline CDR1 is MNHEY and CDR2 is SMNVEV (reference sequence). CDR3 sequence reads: CASSPLGQLYGYTF. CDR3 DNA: TGTGCCAGCAGTCCCCTAGGGCAGCTCTATGGCTACACCTTC.

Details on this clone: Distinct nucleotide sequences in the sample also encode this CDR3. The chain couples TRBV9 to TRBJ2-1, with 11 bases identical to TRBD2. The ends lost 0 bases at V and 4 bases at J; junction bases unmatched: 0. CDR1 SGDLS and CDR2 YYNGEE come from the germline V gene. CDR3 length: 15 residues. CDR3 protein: CASSVASGGYNEQFF. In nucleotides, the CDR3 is TGTGCCAGCAGCGTAGCTAGCGGGGGGTACAATGAGCAGTTCTTC.

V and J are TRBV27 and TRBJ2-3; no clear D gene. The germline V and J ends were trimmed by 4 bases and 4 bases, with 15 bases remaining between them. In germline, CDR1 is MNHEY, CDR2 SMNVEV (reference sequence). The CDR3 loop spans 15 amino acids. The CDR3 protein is CASSSQGSRADTQYF. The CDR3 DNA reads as TGTGCCAGCAGTTCCCAAGGATCCCGGGCAGATACGCAGTATTTT.

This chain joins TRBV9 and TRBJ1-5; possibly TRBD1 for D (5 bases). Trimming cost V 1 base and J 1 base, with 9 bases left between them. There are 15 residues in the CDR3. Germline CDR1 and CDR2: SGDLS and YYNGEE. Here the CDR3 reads CASSVSGLSNQPQHF. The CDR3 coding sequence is TGTGCCAGCAGCGTATCGGGACTGAGCAATCAGCCCCAGCATTTT.

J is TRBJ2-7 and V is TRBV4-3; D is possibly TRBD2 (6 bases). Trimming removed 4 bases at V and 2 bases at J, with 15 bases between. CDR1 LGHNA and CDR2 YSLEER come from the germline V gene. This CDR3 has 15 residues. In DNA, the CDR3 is TGCGCCAGCAGCCTGGGGGGTCAAGCGGCCTACGAGCAGTACTTC. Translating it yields CASSLGGQAAYEQYF.

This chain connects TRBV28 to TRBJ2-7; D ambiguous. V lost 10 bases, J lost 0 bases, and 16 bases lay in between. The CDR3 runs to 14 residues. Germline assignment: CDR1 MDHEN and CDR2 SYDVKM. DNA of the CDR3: TGTGCCATCCGAAGACTGCGAAGCTCCTACGAGCAGTACTTC. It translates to CAIRRLRSSYEQYF.

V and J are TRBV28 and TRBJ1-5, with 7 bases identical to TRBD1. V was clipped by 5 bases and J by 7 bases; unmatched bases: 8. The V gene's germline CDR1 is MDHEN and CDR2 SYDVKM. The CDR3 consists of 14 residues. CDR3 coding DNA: TGTGCCAGCAGTGCTTTAAGGGGGCAACAGCCCCAGCATTTT. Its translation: CASSALRGQQPQHF.

The CDR3 is CASSVDSPGYEQYF. The CDR3 bases are TGTGCCAGCAGCGTAGACTCGCCCGGCTACGAGCAGTACTTC. The V and J genes are TRBV7-9 and TRBJ2-7; no definite D call. The germline V gene encodes CDR1 SEHNR and CDR2 FQNEAQ (reference sequence). The CDR3 runs to 14 residues. Trimming left V 5 bases short and J 3 bases short, with 14 bases between.

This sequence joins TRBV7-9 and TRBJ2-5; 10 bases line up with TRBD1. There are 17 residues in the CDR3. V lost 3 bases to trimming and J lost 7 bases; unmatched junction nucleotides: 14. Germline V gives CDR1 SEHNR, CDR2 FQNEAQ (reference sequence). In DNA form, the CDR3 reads TGTGCCAGCAGCTTCGGGACAGGGGACGATATTACGGGGACCCAGTACTTC. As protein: CASSFGTGDDITGTQYF. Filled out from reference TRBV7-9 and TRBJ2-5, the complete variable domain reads DTGVSQNPRHKITKRGQNVTFRCDPISEHNRLYWYRQTLGQGPEFLTYFQNEAQLEKSRLLSDRFSAERPKGSFSTLEIQRTEQGDSAMYLCASSFGTGDDITGTQYFGPGTRLLVL.

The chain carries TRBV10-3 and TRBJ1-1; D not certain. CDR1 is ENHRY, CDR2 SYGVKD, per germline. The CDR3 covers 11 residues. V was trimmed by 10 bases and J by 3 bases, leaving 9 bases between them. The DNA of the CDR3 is TGTGCCACCCCCGAATACACTGAAGCTTTCTTT. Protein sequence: CATPEYTEAFF.

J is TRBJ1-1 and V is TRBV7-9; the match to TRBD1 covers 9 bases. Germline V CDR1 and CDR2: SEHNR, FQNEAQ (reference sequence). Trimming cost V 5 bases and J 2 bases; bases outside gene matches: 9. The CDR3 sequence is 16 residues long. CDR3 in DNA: TGTGCCAGCAGCACCGAAACAGGGGGCGGAAACACTGAAGCTTTCTTT. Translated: CASSTETGGGNTEAFF.

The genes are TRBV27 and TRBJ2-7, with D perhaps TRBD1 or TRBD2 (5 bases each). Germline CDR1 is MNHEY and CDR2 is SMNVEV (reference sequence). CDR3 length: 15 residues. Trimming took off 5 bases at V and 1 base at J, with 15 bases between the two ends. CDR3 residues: CASSRGLGRSYEQYF. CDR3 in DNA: TGTGCCAGCAGTAGAGGCCTGGGACGGTCCTACGAGCAGTACTTC.

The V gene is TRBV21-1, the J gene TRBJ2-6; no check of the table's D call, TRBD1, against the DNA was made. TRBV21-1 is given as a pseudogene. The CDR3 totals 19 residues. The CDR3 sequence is CASSIPGVRGGSGANVLTF. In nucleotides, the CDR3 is TGTGCCAGCAGCATCCCAGGGGTCAGGGGTGGATCTGGGGCCAACGTCCTGACTTTC.

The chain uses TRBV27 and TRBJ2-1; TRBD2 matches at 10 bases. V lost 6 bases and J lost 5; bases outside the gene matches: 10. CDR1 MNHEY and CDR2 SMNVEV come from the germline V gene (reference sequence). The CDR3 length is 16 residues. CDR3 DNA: TGTGCCAGCAGCTCCTGGACTAGCGGAGTCCACAATGAGCAGTTCTTC. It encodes CASSSWTSGVHNEQFF.